This T cell receptor (beta chain) was found in a study of T cells after posttransplantation cyclophosphamide. This CDR3 region has 15 residues. The V and J ends lost 4 bases and 1 base, in that order; junction bases with no gene match: 4. Germline loops: CDR1 SGHNT, CDR2 YENEEA. The naive gate required viable CD3+CD4+ or CD3+CD8+ cells with CCR7+CD45RA+CD45RO-CD95-CD27+CD28+ phenotype. Data came from immunoSEQ multiplex PCR; TCRdb stores just in-frame clones and leaves some out. The table lists around 31,000 clones, roughly 90% of them singletons, with roughly 0.096% in the top ten. The rearrangement links TRBV11-3 to TRBJ2-3; TRBD2 agrees at 8 bases. Sequencing was done on a sample of naive CD4+ T cells sorted from blood. The TCR comes from a man in his thirties or forties in good health and a related stem cell transplant donor. This CDR3 reads CASSSGGGRTDTQYF. DNA for the CDR3: TGTGCCAGCAGCTCCGGCGGGGGGCGCACAGATACGCAGTATTTT.